The clone carrying this T cell receptor beta chain was detected a few times. No antigen is known for it. Other DNA variants within this sample encode the same CDR3. The trim removed 7 bases at V and 4 bases at J, leaving 7 bases unmatched. The germline gives CDR1 SGHNT, CDR2 YYREEE (reference sequence). The CDR3 sequence is 15 residues long. This sample is drawn from a study of shared clonotypes between healthy human individuals. Points from the study as a whole: Naive subsets usually exceeded memory subsets in estimated richness. Sampling involved blood alone; tissue repertoires likely differ.

The authors ran the assay at deep level. Only in-frame clones appear in the TCRdb table, and some are missing; sequencing was by immunoSEQ multiplex PCR. Among around 700,000 clones listed, around four fifths were seen once. Sequenced: memory CD4+ T cells sorted from blood. Subset denoted: CD45RA-negative fraction. The TCR originated in a woman under 40 in good health. The chain employs TRBV5-4 and TRBJ2-5, with TRBD2 identical over 13 bases. The CDR3 here is CASSLAGGPGETQYF. DNA of the CDR3: TGTGCCAGCTCACTAGCGGGAGGGCCAGGAGAGACCCAGTACTTC.